This paragraph reports one T cell receptor beta chain. What it recognizes is unknown. This sample is part of a study of cytomegalovirus exposure and HLA in healthy donors. Study observations and caveats: Earlier analysis looked at TCR beta V segments, and most were productive about 90% or about 30% of the time. In a later analysis, a genetic analysis reported fewer productive-TCR N-insertions in an Asian-associated ancestry cluster than the cohort average.

The PCR used 60 Vbeta and 13 Jbeta primers. Sequencing used immunoSEQ multiplex PCR; TCRdb keeps in-frame clones, though not all of them. The table records 95,000 to 120,000 clones, about 77% of them present only once. The receptor comes from a woman in her 30s in good health and CMV-seropositive. Sequences were obtained from PBMCs.

CDR3 in amino acids: CASSPTGNRGYTF. The CDR3 DNA sequence: TGTGCCAGCAGTCCGACAGGTAATCGAGGCTACACCTTC. This chain connects TRBV6-5 to TRBJ1-2; maybe TRBD1 (6 bases). Trimming pared 5 bases from V and 8 bases from J, leaving 15 bases between. The CDR3 totals 13 residues. Germline values: CDR1 MNHEY, CDR2 SVGAGI.